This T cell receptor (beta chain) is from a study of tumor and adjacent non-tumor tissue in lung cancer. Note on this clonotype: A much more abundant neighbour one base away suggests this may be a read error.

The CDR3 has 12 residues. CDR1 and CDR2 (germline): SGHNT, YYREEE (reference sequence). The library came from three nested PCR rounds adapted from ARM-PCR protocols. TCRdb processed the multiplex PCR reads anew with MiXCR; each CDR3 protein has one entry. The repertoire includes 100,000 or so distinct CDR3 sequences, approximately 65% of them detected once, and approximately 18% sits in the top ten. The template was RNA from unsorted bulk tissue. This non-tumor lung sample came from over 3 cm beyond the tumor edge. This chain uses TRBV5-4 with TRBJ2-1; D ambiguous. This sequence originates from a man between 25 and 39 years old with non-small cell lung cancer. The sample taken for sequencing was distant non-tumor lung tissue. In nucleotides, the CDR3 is TGTGCCAGCAGTCATAACTACTATGAGCAGTTCTTC. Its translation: CASSHNYYEQFF.